This T cell receptor (beta chain) was sequenced in a study of blood T cell repertoires in COVID-19. Study-wide context: Donors in the United States, Italy and Spain gave samples during acute or convalescent COVID-19. T cells, B-cell-depleted T cells, or PBMCs provided the cDNA or gDNA that served as material.

The CDR3 length is 16 residues. Trimming removed 0 bases from V and 2 bases from J; junction bases left unmatched: 2. The germline CDR1 and CDR2 sequences are MNHNY and SVGAGI (reference sequence). Method: immunoSEQ multiplex PCR; TCRdb's copy keeps in-frame clones and lacks some. Of 150,000 to 200,000 clones in the sample, roughly 90% are singletons; the top ten hold around 0.63%. Sequenced material: peripheral blood. This sequence originates from a man between 45 and 60 years old with acute or convalescent COVID-19. V is TRBV6-6 and J is TRBJ2-5, with 11 bases fitting TRBD1. DNA of the CDR3: TGTGCCAGCAGTTACTCCGGGACAGGGGGGCAAGAGACCCAGTACTTC. Protein: CASSYSGTGGQETQYF.